A selection of T cell receptor beta chains follows, all from one sample in a study of memory CD4+ T cells and cytomegalovirus serostatus. Profiling relied on immunoSEQ multiplex PCR, and the TCRdb table lists in-frame clones only, not all of them. The sample holds roughly 53,000 clones; around three quarters are singletons and the top ten take under 2%. Specimen: memory CD4+ T cells from blood. Receptor source: an adult in good health and CMV-seronegative. The CDR3 runs from the conserved cysteine through the conserved F or W. Each record gives: J gene, D gene, clone size, V gene, CDR3 length, CDR3 protein, CDR3 DNA. D genes are given only for firm matches. Size values are once, few and many counts, or a class for expanded clones, and some rows have none.

>TRBJ2-1|TRBD1|.|TRBV6-5|15
CASSSRQGRFHEQFF
TGTGCCAGCAGTTCGCGACAGGGTCGGTTCCATGAGCAGTTCTTC
>TRBJ2-7|.|.|TRBV6-5|14
CASSYSGSRVEQYF
TGTGCCAGCAGTTACTCGGGGAGCAGGGTCGAGCAGTACTTC
>TRBJ1-4|.|few|TRBV29-1|12
CSVGVTNEKLFF
TGCAGCGTAGGGGTAACTAATGAAAAACTGTTTTTT
>TRBJ2-5|.|.|TRBV7-2|13
CASSLGAAETQYF
TGTGCCAGCAGCTTAGGGGCCGCCGAGACCCAGTACTTC
>TRBJ2-5|.|.|TRBV28|12
CASSFPRETQYF
TGTGCCAGCAGTTTCCCGAGGGAGACCCAGTACTTC
>TRBJ2-5|TRBD2|.|TRBV9|16
CASSAVPGGFGETQYF
TGTGCCAGCAGCGCCGTGCCCGGGGGGTTTGGAGAGACCCAGTACTTC
>TRBJ2-1|.|.|TRBV7-2|13
CASSPYSYNEQFF
TGTGCCAGCAGCCCGTACTCCTACAATGAGCAGTTCTTC
>TRBJ1-1|.|.|TRBV7-3|13
CASSRIRDTEAFF
TGTGCCAGCAGCCGCATTAGGGACACTGAAGCTTTCTTT
>TRBJ2-3|.|.|TRBV5-4|15
CASSLGGATTDTQYF
TGTGCCAGCAGCTTGGGGGGAGCCACCACAGATACGCAGTATTTT
>TRBJ1-1|TRBD1|.|TRBV9|15
CASSAGGRGSTEAFF
TGTGCCAGCAGCGCTGGGGGCAGGGGGTCCACTGAAGCTTTCTTT
>TRBJ2-5|TRBD2|.|TRBV2|12
CASSWTRETQYF
TGTGCCAGCAGTTGGACTAGGGAGACCCAGTACTTC
>TRBJ1-5|.|.|TRBV4-3|16
CASSQDSGTAREPQHF
TGCGCCAGCAGCCAAGATTCGGGAACAGCGAGGGAGCCCCAGCATTTT
>TRBJ2-2|.|.|TRBV28|14
CASSLGSVAGELFF
TGTGCCAGCAGTTTAGGTTCGGTGGCCGGGGAGCTGTTTTTT
>TRBJ1-4|.|once|TRBV7-7|15
CASSPDRGVGEKLFF
TGTGCTAGCAGCCCTGATCGGGGAGTCGGTGAAAAACTGTTTTTT
>TRBJ1-1|.|.|TRBV6-6|13
CASLGLMNTEAFF
TGTGCCAGCTTGGGGCTTATGAACACTGAAGCTTTCTTT
>TRBJ2-5|TRBD2|.|TRBV9|14
CASSVGLAGETQYF
TGTGCCAGCAGCGTAGGACTAGCGGGGGAGACCCAGTACTTC
>TRBJ1-5|.|once|TRBV9|14
CASSATGGGQPQHF
TGTGCCAGCAGCGCGACAGGCGGGGGTCAGCCCCAGCATTTT
>TRBJ2-7|TRBD1|.|TRBV29-1|15
CSVRRGTGSSYEQYF
TGCAGCGTTCGGAGAGGGACAGGGAGCTCCTACGAGCAGTACTTC
>TRBJ2-1|.|.|TRBV7-8|15
CASSPLHSAYNEQFF
TGTGCCAGCAGCCCTCTTCATAGCGCATACAATGAGCAGTTCTTC
>TRBJ2-7|TRBD1|.|TRBV28|14
CASSQGDKGYEQYF
TGTGCCAGCAGTCAGGGGGATAAGGGGTACGAGCAGTACTTC
>TRBJ1-5|.|.|TRBV28|18
CASSVGLRTAYSNQPQHF
TGTGCCAGCAGTGTGGGTCTGAGGACAGCATATAGCAATCAGCCCCAGCATTTT
>TRBJ2-1|.|.|TRBV5-1|12
CASSLDKGVQFF
TGCGCCAGCAGCTTGGATAAAGGAGTGCAGTTCTTC
>TRBJ1-5|.|.|TRBV28|15
CASSFGGSHGGPQHF
TGTGCCAGCAGTTTCGGGGGGTCCCATGGGGGGCCCCAGCATTTT
>TRBJ2-1|.|.|TRBV21-1|13
CASSKSSWVEQFF
TGTGCCAGCAGCAAGTCCTCCTGGGTGGAGCAGTTCTTC
>TRBJ1-3|.|.|TRBV2|16
CASSPPPVGGENTIYF
TGTGCCAGCAGTCCACCACCTGTAGGCGGGGAAAACACCATATATTTT